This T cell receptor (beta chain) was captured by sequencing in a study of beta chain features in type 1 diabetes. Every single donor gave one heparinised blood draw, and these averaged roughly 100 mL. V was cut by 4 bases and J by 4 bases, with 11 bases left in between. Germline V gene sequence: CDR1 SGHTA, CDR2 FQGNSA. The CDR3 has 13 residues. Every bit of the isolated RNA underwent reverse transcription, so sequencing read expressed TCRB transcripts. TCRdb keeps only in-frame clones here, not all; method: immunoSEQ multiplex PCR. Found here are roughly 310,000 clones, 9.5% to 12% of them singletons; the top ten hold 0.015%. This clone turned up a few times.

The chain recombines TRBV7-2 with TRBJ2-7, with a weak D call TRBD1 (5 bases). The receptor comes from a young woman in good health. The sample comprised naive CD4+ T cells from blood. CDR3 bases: TGTGCCAGCAGCTCACTTAGGGGTTACGAGCAGTACTTC. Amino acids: CASSSLRGYEQYF.